These T cell receptor beta chains were read from a single sample in a study of blood T cell repertoires in COVID-19. Produced via immunoSEQ multiplex PCR; TCRdb's table is partial and in-frame only. The profile shows approximately 170,000 clones, around 84% of them singletons. Specimen: peripheral blood. The source is a woman of 80 years or more with COVID-19, enrolled during active disease. Both conserved end residues are part of each CDR3. Each record gives: clone size, D gene, J gene, V gene, CDR3 protein, CDR3 DNA. The D gene is left open where the match is weak. A clone size is listed for some rows: how often the clone was seen (once, few, many), or a class if it is expanded.

clone_size: .
d_call: TRBD1
j_call: TRBJ1-6
v_call: TRBV7-2
cdr3_aa: CASSLAQGAPNSPLHF
cdr3_nt: TGTGCCAGCAGCTTAGCCCAGGGGGCACCGAATTCACCCCTCCACTTT

clone_size: .
d_call: .
j_call: TRBJ1-1
v_call: TRBV2
cdr3_aa: CASNLVGGVGTEAFF
cdr3_nt: TGTGCCAGCAACCTAGTAGGGGGTGTTGGCACTGAAGCTTTCTTT

clone_size: .
d_call: .
j_call: TRBJ1-6
v_call: TRBV3-1/TRBV3-2
cdr3_aa: CASSQPEGNSPLHF
cdr3_nt: TGTGCCAGCAGCCAACCCGAGGGTAATTCACCCCTCCACTTT

clone_size: once
d_call: TRBD2
j_call: TRBJ2-7
v_call: TRBV2
cdr3_aa: CASSDASGSPREQYF
cdr3_nt: TGTGCCAGCAGTGACGCTAGCGGGAGTCCGAGGGAGCAGTACTTC

clone_size: .
d_call: TRBD1
j_call: TRBJ2-1
v_call: TRBV3-1/TRBV3-2
cdr3_aa: CASSQLTGGEQFF
cdr3_nt: TGTGCCAGCAGCCAACTGACAGGGGGTGAGCAGTTCTTC

clone_size: .
d_call: .
j_call: TRBJ2-7
v_call: TRBV28
cdr3_aa: CASNKSYYEQYF
cdr3_nt: TGTGCCAGCAATAAGAGTTACTACGAGCAGTACTTC

clone_size: .
d_call: TRBD2
j_call: TRBJ2-1
v_call: TRBV19
cdr3_aa: CASNLMAGALDNEQFF
cdr3_nt: TGTGCCAGTAATCTGATGGCGGGAGCTCTTGACAATGAGCAGTTCTTC

clone_size: .
d_call: .
j_call: TRBJ2-7
v_call: TRBV5-1
cdr3_aa: CASMGTSGNEQYF
cdr3_nt: TGCGCCAGCATGGGGACATCCGGCAACGAGCAGTACTTC

clone_size: .
d_call: .
j_call: TRBJ1-1
v_call: TRBV5-1
cdr3_aa: CASSLAQINTEAFF
cdr3_nt: TGCGCCAGCAGCTTGGCGCAGATCAACACTGAAGCTTTCTTT

clone_size: .
d_call: TRBD2
j_call: TRBJ2-3
v_call: TRBV9
cdr3_aa: CASSVRGTSGRLEGGTDTQYF
cdr3_nt: TGTGCCAGCAGCGTAAGGGGGACTAGCGGGAGGCTCGAGGGAGGCACAGATACGCAGTATTTT

clone_size: .
d_call: .
j_call: TRBJ2-3
v_call: TRBV25-1
cdr3_aa: CASSEAGGTDTQYF
cdr3_nt: TGTGCCAGCAGTGAGGCAGGGGGCACAGATACGCAGTATTTT

clone_size: .
d_call: .
j_call: TRBJ1-2
v_call: TRBV12-3/TRBV12-4
cdr3_aa: CASSRQGYGYTF
cdr3_nt: TGTGCCAGCAGTCGCCAGGGGTATGGCTACACCTTC

clone_size: once
d_call: .
j_call: TRBJ2-7
v_call: TRBV7-9
cdr3_aa: CASSLLQGSTEF
cdr3_nt: TGTGCCAGCAGCTTGCTCCAGGGAAGTACCGAGTTC

clone_size: .
d_call: TRBD1
j_call: TRBJ2-7
v_call: TRBV7-3
cdr3_aa: CASSSWTGPDRVLEQYF
cdr3_nt: TGTGCCAGCAGCTCTTGGACCGGGCCGGACAGGGTCCTCGAGCAGTACTTC

clone_size: .
d_call: .
j_call: TRBJ1-3
v_call: TRBV3-1/TRBV3-2
cdr3_aa: CASSRENTIYF
cdr3_nt: TGTGCCAGCAGTCGGGAGAACACCATATATTTT

clone_size: .
d_call: .
j_call: TRBJ2-1
v_call: TRBV11-3
cdr3_aa: CASSPREGNEQFF
cdr3_nt: TGTGCCAGCAGCCCGCGCGAGGGCAATGAGCAGTTCTTC

clone_size: .
d_call: .
j_call: TRBJ2-1
v_call: TRBV5-1
cdr3_aa: CASSVQGSSYNEQFF
cdr3_nt: TGCGCCAGCAGCGTACAGGGAAGCTCCTACAATGAGCAGTTCTTC

clone_size: .
d_call: .
j_call: TRBJ1-5
v_call: TRBV21-1
cdr3_aa: CASSKDGNQPQHF
cdr3_nt: TGTGCCAGCAGCAAAGACGGGAATCAGCCCCAGCATTTT

clone_size: .
d_call: TRBD1
j_call: TRBJ1-3
v_call: TRBV28
cdr3_aa: CASSLGGQTFGNTIYF
cdr3_nt: TGTGCCAGCAGTTTAGGGGGACAGACTTTTGGAAACACCATATATTTT

clone_size: once
d_call: .
j_call: TRBJ1-4
v_call: TRBV6-1
cdr3_aa: CASSDGGANEKLFF
cdr3_nt: TGTGCCAGCAGTGATGGAGGGGCTAATGAAAAACTGTTTTTT

clone_size: .
d_call: .
j_call: TRBJ2-1
v_call: TRBV5-1
cdr3_aa: CASSLVGGDQTKEQFF
cdr3_nt: TGCGCCAGCAGCTTGGTAGGGGGGGACCAGACTAAAGAGCAGTTCTTC

clone_size: few
d_call: .
j_call: TRBJ1-2
v_call: TRBV28
cdr3_aa: CASSAGYYGYTF
cdr3_nt: TGTGCCAGCAGTGCAGGCTACTATGGCTACACCTTC

clone_size: .
d_call: .
j_call: TRBJ2-1
v_call: TRBV1
cdr3_aa: CTSSQDERGKTSGKNEQFF
cdr3_nt: TGCACCAGCAGCCAAGATGAAAGGGGGAAGACTAGCGGGAAAAATGAGCAGTTCTTC

clone_size: .
d_call: TRBD1
j_call: TRBJ2-1
v_call: TRBV18
cdr3_aa: CASSHRQGAHEQFF
cdr3_nt: TGTGCCAGCTCACACCGACAGGGGGCGCATGAGCAGTTCTTC

clone_size: .
d_call: .
j_call: TRBJ1-2
v_call: TRBV12-3/TRBV12-4
cdr3_aa: CASRVSGGYTF
cdr3_nt: TGTGCCAGCAGAGTATCGGGTGGCTACACCTTC

clone_size: .
d_call: .
j_call: TRBJ2-7
v_call: TRBV19
cdr3_aa: CASSIGGAYEQYF
cdr3_nt: TGTGCCAGTAGTATAGGGGGGGCCTACGAGCAGTACTTC

clone_size: .
d_call: .
j_call: TRBJ1-2
v_call: TRBV7-9
cdr3_aa: CASSLDRNANYGYTF
cdr3_nt: TGTGCCAGCAGCCTAGACAGAAACGCTAACTATGGCTACACCTTC

clone_size: .
d_call: .
j_call: TRBJ1-5
v_call: TRBV6-6
cdr3_aa: CASSGPQRNQPQHF
cdr3_nt: TGTGCCAGCAGTGGCCCCCAGCGAAATCAGCCCCAGCATTTT

clone_size: .
d_call: .
j_call: TRBJ1-6
v_call: TRBV10-3
cdr3_aa: CAISEQDSPLHF
cdr3_nt: TGTGCCATCAGTGAGCAGGATTCACCCCTCCACTTT

clone_size: .
d_call: .
j_call: TRBJ2-3
v_call: TRBV7-8
cdr3_aa: CASSSGSEETDTQYF
cdr3_nt: TGTGCCAGCAGCTCCGGATCTGAGGAGACAGATACGCAGTATTTT

clone_size: .
d_call: .
j_call: TRBJ2-6
v_call: TRBV27
cdr3_aa: CASSFSFGDSSANVLTF
cdr3_nt: TGTGCCAGCAGTTTTTCGTTTGGGGACTCCAGTGCCAACGTCCTGACTTTC

clone_size: once
d_call: TRBD2
j_call: TRBJ2-3
v_call: TRBV25-1
cdr3_aa: CASAEVAGWTDTQYF
cdr3_nt: TGTGCCAGCGCCGAGGTAGCGGGATGGACAGATACGCAGTATTTT

clone_size: .
d_call: TRBD1
j_call: TRBJ1-4
v_call: TRBV11-2
cdr3_aa: CASSPGQAEKLFF
cdr3_nt: TGTGCCAGCAGCCCAGGACAGGCGGAAAAACTGTTTTTT

clone_size: .
d_call: .
j_call: TRBJ1-1
v_call: TRBV28
cdr3_aa: CASRGGLLNTEAFF
cdr3_nt: TGTGCCAGCAGAGGAGGCCTATTGAACACTGAAGCTTTCTTT

clone_size: .
d_call: .
j_call: TRBJ2-2
v_call: TRBV7-7
cdr3_aa: CASSLGGSWTGELFF
cdr3_nt: TGTGCCAGCAGCTTAGGTGGGAGTTGGACCGGGGAGCTGTTTTTT

clone_size: once
d_call: TRBD1
j_call: TRBJ2-4
v_call: TRBV7-2
cdr3_aa: CASRLTGAGNIQYF
cdr3_nt: TGTGCCAGCAGACTAACAGGGGCGGGAAACATTCAGTACTTC

clone_size: once
d_call: TRBD2
j_call: TRBJ2-1
v_call: TRBV28
cdr3_aa: CASSWGLAGLWNEQFF
cdr3_nt: TGTGCCAGCAGTTGGGGACTAGCGGGGCTGTGGAATGAGCAGTTCTTC

clone_size: .
d_call: .
j_call: TRBJ2-2
v_call: TRBV7-7
cdr3_aa: CASSSDYGTGELFF
cdr3_nt: TGTGCTAGCAGCTCGGACTACGGAACCGGGGAGCTGTTTTTT

clone_size: .
d_call: TRBD2
j_call: TRBJ2-3
v_call: TRBV4-2
cdr3_aa: CASSPGLAGVIDTQYF
cdr3_nt: TGTGCCAGCAGCCCGGGACTAGCGGGAGTGATAGATACGCAGTATTTT

clone_size: .
d_call: .
j_call: TRBJ2-5
v_call: TRBV11-2
cdr3_aa: CASSRTLQETQYF
cdr3_nt: TGTGCCAGCAGCCGGACACTCCAAGAGACCCAGTACTTC